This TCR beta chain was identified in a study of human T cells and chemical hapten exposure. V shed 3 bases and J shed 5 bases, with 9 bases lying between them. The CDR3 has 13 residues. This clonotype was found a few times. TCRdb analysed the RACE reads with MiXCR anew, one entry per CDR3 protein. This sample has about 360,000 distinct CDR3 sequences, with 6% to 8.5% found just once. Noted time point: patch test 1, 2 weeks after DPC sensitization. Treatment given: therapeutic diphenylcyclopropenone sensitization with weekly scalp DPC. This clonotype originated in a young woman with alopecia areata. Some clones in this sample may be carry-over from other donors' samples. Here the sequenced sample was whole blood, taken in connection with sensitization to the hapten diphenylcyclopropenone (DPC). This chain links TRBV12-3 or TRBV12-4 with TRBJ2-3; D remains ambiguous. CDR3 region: CASSFGRRDTQYF. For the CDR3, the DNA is TGTGCCAGCAGTTTCGGGCGAAGAGATACGCAGTATTTT.